These 15 T cell receptor beta chains share one sample of origin, sequenced in a study of blood T cell repertoires in COVID-19. TCRdb's table, derived via immunoSEQ multiplex PCR, lists solely in-frame clones and lacks some. The table has around 200,000 clones, about 86% seen once. The sequencing sample was made of peripheral blood. These receptors were collected from a man between 18 and 35 years old with active or convalescent COVID-19.

V usage is TRBV30 and J usage is TRBJ2-1, with a weak D call TRBD1 (7 bases). The germline V gene has CDR1 GTSNPN and CDR2 SVGIG (reference sequence). This CDR3 comprises 13 residues. The V end was cut by 5 bases, the J end by 10 bases, with 18 bases between. CDR3 nucleotide sequence: TGTGCCTGGTCTAGGACAGGAGGGGGAGAGCAGTTCTTC. It yields the protein CAWSRTGGGEQFF.

With respect to this clone: One junction end disagrees with the germline gene, perhaps due to a read error. The rearrangement links TRBV5-3 to TRBJ1-6; D is possibly TRBD1 (5 bases). TRBV5-3 is an ORF, with its function uncertain. CDR3 length equals 11 residues. This chain's CDR3 is CARSPGTHDKF. Here the CDR3 DNA reads TGTGCCAGAAGTCCCGGGACTCATGATAAATTT.

V is TRBV4-1 and J is TRBJ1-6; 7 bases map to TRBD1. The V gene end was trimmed by 4 bases and the J gene end by 7 bases; junction bases not matched to a gene: 7. CDR3 size: 15 residues. CDR1 MGHRA and CDR2 YSYEKL come from the germline V gene. Here the CDR3 DNA reads TGCGCCAGCAGCCGAGGGACAGCGGAGAATTCACCCCTCCACTTT. This translates into CASSRGTAENSPLHF.

The chain uses TRBV7-3 and TRBJ2-3; 7 positions match TRBD2. With V trimmed by 0 bases and J by 0 bases, 0 bases remained unmatched. Germline CDR1 and CDR2: SGHTA and FQGTGA. The CDR3 covers 15 residues. CDR3 loop: CASSLTSGSTDTQYF. In DNA, the CDR3 is TGTGCCAGCAGCTTAACTAGCGGGAGCACAGATACGCAGTATTTT.

The chain joins TRBV11-2 to TRBJ1-4; a weak D match, TRBD1 (6 bases). Trimming pared 2 bases from V and 8 bases from J, leaving 9 bases between. Germline loops: CDR1 SGHAT, CDR2 FQNNGV. The CDR3 extends over 13 amino acids. The CDR3 sequence: CASSLWTVEKLFF. The CDR3 DNA reads as TGTGCCAGCAGCTTATGGACAGTAGAAAAACTGTTTTTT.

In regard to this clone: At the DNA level, this CDR3 is encoded by other sequences in the same sample as well. V is TRBV24-1 and J is TRBJ1-2; D call uncertain. The CDR3 is made up of 12 amino acids. CDR1 and CDR2 (germline): KGHDR, SFDVKD. With 4 bases removed from V and 5 bases from J, the gap between germline ends came to 7 bases. CDR3 sequence: CATSESGYGYTF. Here the CDR3 DNA reads TGTGCCACCAGTGAATCCGGGTATGGCTACACCTTC.

The chain has TRBV19 and TRBJ2-2, with 7 bases matching TRBD1. Germline values: CDR1 LNHDA, CDR2 SQIVND (reference sequence). The V segment lost 5 bases and the J segment 7 bases; nucleotides outside the gene matches: 4. The CDR3 sequence is 13 residues long. In DNA form, the CDR3 reads TGTGCCAGTAGTTTAGGGGGCTTCGGGGAGCTGTTTTTT. This sequence encodes CASSLGGFGELFF.

The rearrangement links TRBV6-5 to TRBJ2-3, with D maybe TRBD2 (5 bases). The germline V gene has CDR1 MNHEY and CDR2 SVGAGI. The CDR3 sequence is 13 residues long. V gave up 6 bases and J gave up 0 bases, with 7 bases separating them. CDR3 coding DNA: TGTGCCAGCAGGAGGGCTAGCACAGATACGCAGTATTTT. It specifies CASRRASTDTQYF.

J is TRBJ2-7 and V is TRBV5-1, with a weak D call TRBD2 (6 bases). The CDR3 covers 11 residues. The V end was cut by 8 bases, the J end by 1 base, with 7 bases between. The germline V gene has CDR1 SGHRS and CDR2 YFSETQ. DNA of the CDR3: TGCGCCAGTCGGGGGTCCTACGAGCAGTACGTC. This gives the protein CASRGSYEQYV.

The chain employs TRBV7-3 and TRBJ1-2, with D possibly matching TRBD1 (6 bases). V shed 5 bases and J shed 0 bases, with 13 bases lying between them. This CDR3 region has 15 residues. Per the germline V gene, CDR1 is SGHTA and CDR2 is FQGTGA. Written as DNA, the CDR3 is TGTGCCAGCAGCGCCAGACAGGTTTCTAACTATGGCTACACCTTC. This translates into CASSARQVSNYGYTF.

This clone has only one observation. V is TRBV18 and J is TRBJ1-2, with 12 bases that match TRBD1. This CDR3 region has 16 residues. Germline CDR1 is KGHSH and CDR2 is LQKENI. The J segment lost 2 bases and the V segment lost 5 bases, leaving 6 bases of the junction unmatched. The CDR3 spells CASSKPGQGANYGYTF. The CDR3 DNA sequence: TGTGCCAGCTCAAAACCGGGACAGGGGGCCAACTATGGCTACACCTTC.

This clone has just a few counts. The V call is TRBV6-2 or TRBV6-3, the J call TRBJ2-7; 8 positions agree with TRBD1. The CDR3 runs 16 residues. After removal of 5 bases from V and 0 bases from J, the junction contained 9 bases not matched to a gene. CDR1 and CDR2 (germline): MNHEY, SVGEGT. In DNA, the CDR3 is TGTGCCAGCAGTGACTACGGGACAGGTTCCTCCTACGAGCAGTACTTC. Translating gives CASSDYGTGSSYEQYF.

The J gene is TRBJ2-3, the V gene TRBV6-2 or TRBV6-3; 7 bases align to TRBD2. Germline V lookup: CDR1 MNHEY, CDR2 SVGEGT. The junction had 2 bases not matched to a gene; V was cut back by 5 bases and J by 6 bases. CDR3 length: 12 amino acids. The CDR3: CASSTGGDTQYF. The CDR3 nucleotides read TGTGCCAGCAGTACCGGGGGGGATACGCAGTATTTT.

This chain uses TRBV9 with TRBJ2-7; 14 nucleotides match TRBD2. Germline CDR1 reads SGDLS; CDR2 reads YYNGEE. J lost 7 bases, V lost 0 bases, and 6 bases had no gene match. This CDR3 has 16 amino acids. The CDR3 bases are TGTGCCAGCAGCGTAGGGGGACTAGCGGGAGTGATAGAGCAGTACTTC. Protein product: CASSVGGLAGVIEQYF.

The chain has TRBV25-1 and TRBJ1-3; D remains unclear. The CDR3 contains 13 residues. Germline values: CDR1 MGHDK, CDR2 SYGVNS. The ends were cut back, 2 bases at V and 4 bases at J, with 6 bases in the middle. This CDR3 reads CASSEPYGNTIYF. CDR3 sequence (DNA): TGTGCCAGCAGTGAACCCTACGGAAACACCATATATTTT.